Shown below are 14 T cell receptor beta chains from a single sample sequenced in a study of T cell changes during pregnancy in multiple sclerosis. Sequencing used immunoSEQ multiplex PCR; TCRdb keeps in-frame clones, though not all of them. The table lists 110,000 or so clones, 93% of them singletons. The source was peripheral blood, collected before pregnancy. The receptors originated from a female donor with multiple sclerosis, enrolled in a pregnancy study.

The V and J genes are TRBV9 and TRBJ2-2, with D possibly matching TRBD1 (6 bases). V lost 1 base and J lost 2, with 12 bases in between. Looked up from germline, CDR1 is SGDLS and CDR2 is YYNGEE. The CDR3 is made up of 16 amino acids. CDR3 DNA sequence: TGTGCCAGCAGCGTAATGGACAGCATAAACACCGGGGAGCTGTTTTTT. Translated, it gives CASSVMDSINTGELFF.

This chain uses TRBV5-1 with TRBJ2-5; 8 bases map to TRBD2. Germline CDR1 SGHRS, CDR2 YFSETQ. V lost 2 bases, J lost 7 bases, and 4 bases stayed unmatched. The CDR3 is 13 residues long. The CDR3 reads CASSLAGDGTQYF. CDR3 nucleotide sequence: TGCGCCAGCAGCTTAGCGGGAGATGGGACCCAGTACTTC.

This chain links TRBV11-2 with TRBJ2-2; no firm D call. This CDR3 contains 15 residues. Deletions cut 2 bases from V and 1 base from J, with 8 bases between. Germline CDR1 SGHAT, CDR2 FQNNGV. CDR3 sequence reads: CASSLLRQNTGELFF. In nucleotides, the CDR3 is TGTGCCAGCAGCTTATTGCGGCAGAACACCGGGGAGCTGTTTTTT.

The chain has TRBV6-5 and TRBJ2-7; D possibly corresponds to TRBD2 (6 bases). Looked up from germline, CDR1 is MNHEY and CDR2 is SVGAGI. The CDR3 loop spans 15 amino acids. V lost 2 bases and J 1 base, leaving 12 bases between the germline ends. The CDR3 sequence is CASSYRSRESYEQYF. CDR3 bases: TGTGCCAGCAGTTACCGCTCCCGGGAGTCCTACGAGCAGTACTTC.

This chain uses TRBV6-6 with TRBJ2-3, with a weak D call TRBD2 (5 bases). V lost 6 bases and J 1 base, leaving 14 bases between the germline ends. This CDR3 has 15 residues. Germline lookup yields CDR1 MNHNY and CDR2 SVGAGI (reference sequence). The DNA of the CDR3 is TGTGCCAGCAGCCTGGTTCCCGGGGGCACAGATACGCAGTATTTT. Protein: CASSLVPGGTDTQYF.

A remark on this clone: At one boundary the junction diverges from the germline segment, which might be a read error. The chain employs TRBV7-7 and TRBJ2-5; the D gene is possibly TRBD2 (6 bases). CDR3 length: 15 amino acids. The germline gives CDR1 SSHAT, CDR2 FNYEAQ (reference sequence). Written as DNA, the CDR3 is TGTGCCAGCAGCCTAGCCGGGGGTCGACAAGAGACCCAGTACTTC. Its translation is CASSLAGGRQETQYF.

The rearrangement links TRBV9 to TRBJ1-2; 9 bases line up with TRBD1. Germline CDR1 and CDR2: SGDLS and YYNGEE. The CDR3 runs 14 residues. V was clipped by 4 bases and J by 3 bases; unmatched bases: 4. The CDR3 region is CASSSRDRDYGYTF. CDR3 DNA: TGTGCCAGCAGCTCAAGGGACAGGGACTATGGCTACACCTTC.

This clone was picked up one time. The rearrangement uses TRBV5-6 and TRBJ2-5; TRBD1 matches 8 bases. In germline, CDR1 is SGHDT, CDR2 YYEEEE. The CDR3 covers 16 residues. V gave up 3 bases and J gave up 5 bases; unmatched junction bases: 12. CDR3 residues: CASSYFPDRGGETQYF. The CDR3 region has the DNA TGTGCCAGCAGCTACTTCCCCGACAGGGGTGGGGAGACCCAGTACTTC.

This chain uses TRBV29-1 with TRBJ1-1, with D perhaps TRBD1 (5 bases). The V gene lost 7 bases and the J gene lost 4 bases, with 22 bases spanning the gap. The CDR3 spans 15 residues. Germline V gives CDR1 SQVTM, CDR2 ANQGSEA. This CDR3 reads CSATGGGGGSTEAFF. CDR3 in DNA: TGCAGCGCTACGGGGGGGGGTGGAGGGTCCACTGAAGCTTTCTTT.

A word on this clone: A junction boundary mismatches the germline segment, possibly from a read error. The V call is TRBV5-1, the J call TRBJ2-7, with a weak D call TRBD2 (5 bases). Germline V lookup: CDR1 SGHRS, CDR2 YFSETQ. There are 13 residues in the CDR3. DNA of the CDR3: TGTGCCAGCAGCCGGAGGACTGGCTACGAGCAGTACTTC. It specifies CASSRRTGYEQYF.

The chain employs TRBV29-1 and TRBJ1-2; 7 positions agree with TRBD1. With V trimmed by 6 bases and J by 5 bases, 9 bases remained unmatched. The CDR3 totals 13 residues. Germline V CDR1 and CDR2: SQVTM, ANQGSEA. For the CDR3, the DNA is TGCAGCGTCAACCGACAGGGCTCGTATGGCTACACCTTC. Amino acids: CSVNRQGSYGYTF.

V and J are TRBV19 and TRBJ1-2, with D unresolved. V was clipped by 5 bases and J by 4 bases, with 14 bases between them. In germline, CDR1 is LNHDA, CDR2 SQIVND (reference sequence). CDR3 length equals 14 residues. As DNA, the CDR3 is TGTGCCAGTAGTGCAAACAGTCCCCTCTATGGCTACACCTTC. This sequence encodes CASSANSPLYGYTF. The full variable domain, rest sourced from reference TRBV19 and TRBJ1-2, is DGGITQSPKYLFRKEGQNVTLSCEQNLNHDAMYWYRQDPGQGLRLIYYSQIVNDFQKGDIAEGYSVSREKKESFPLTVTSAQKNPTAFYLCASSANSPLYGYTFGSGTRLTVV.

This rearrangement joins TRBV6-1 to TRBJ2-7, with a possible D match to TRBD2 (6 bases). Germline lookup yields CDR1 MNHNS and CDR2 SASEGT. The V end lost 8 bases, the J end lost 6 bases, and 20 bases lay between the germline ends. The CDR3 has 14 amino acids. The CDR3 nucleotides are TGTGCCAGCTCTGCGGGATCCTTTCCCTTCGAGCAGTACTTC. Its protein product is CASSAGSFPFEQYF.

V usage is TRBV6-5 and J usage is TRBJ2-2; D is unresolved. The CDR3 is 14 amino acids. The germline V and J ends were trimmed by 2 bases and 0 bases, with 4 bases remaining between them. From germline, CDR1 is MNHEY and CDR2 SVGAGI. The CDR3 DNA reads as TGTGCCAGCAGTTACCGGGCGAACACCGGGGAGCTGTTTTTT. Translating it yields CASSYRANTGELFF.